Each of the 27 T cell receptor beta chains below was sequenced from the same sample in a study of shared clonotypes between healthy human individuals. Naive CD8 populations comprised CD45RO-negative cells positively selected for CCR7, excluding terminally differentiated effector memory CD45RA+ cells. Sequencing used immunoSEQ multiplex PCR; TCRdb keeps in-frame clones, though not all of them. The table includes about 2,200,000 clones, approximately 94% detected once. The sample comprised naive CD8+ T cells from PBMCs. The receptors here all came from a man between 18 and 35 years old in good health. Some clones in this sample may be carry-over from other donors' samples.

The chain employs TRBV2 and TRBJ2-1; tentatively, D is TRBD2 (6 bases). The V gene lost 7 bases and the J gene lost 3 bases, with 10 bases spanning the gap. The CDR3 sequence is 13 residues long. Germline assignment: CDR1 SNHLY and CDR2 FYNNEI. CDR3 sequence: CASMGGLYNEQFF. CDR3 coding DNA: TGTGCCAGCATGGGGGGACTCTACAATGAGCAGTTCTTC.

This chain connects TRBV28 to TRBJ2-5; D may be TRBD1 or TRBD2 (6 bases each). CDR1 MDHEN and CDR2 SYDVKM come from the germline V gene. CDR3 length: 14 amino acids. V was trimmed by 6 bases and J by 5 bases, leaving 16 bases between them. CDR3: CASRLTGADETQYF. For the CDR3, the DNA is TGTGCCAGCAGACTTACGGGGGCGGATGAGACCCAGTACTTC.

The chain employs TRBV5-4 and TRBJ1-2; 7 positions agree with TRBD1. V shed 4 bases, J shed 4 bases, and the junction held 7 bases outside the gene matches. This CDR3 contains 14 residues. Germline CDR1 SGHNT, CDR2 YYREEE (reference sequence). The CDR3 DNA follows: TGTGCCAGCAGCCTGGACAGGACCTTCTATGGCTACACCTTC. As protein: CASSLDRTFYGYTF.

The CDR3 protein is CASSGRDTPNYGYTF. The CDR3 DNA sequence: TGTGCCAGCAGCGGACGGGACACACCTAACTATGGCTACACCTTC. The chain couples TRBV7-9 to TRBJ1-2, with TRBD1 as a possible D gene (6 bases). The germline V and J ends were trimmed by 5 bases and 0 bases, with 13 bases remaining between them. CDR1 and CDR2 from the germline V gene are SEHNR and FQNEAQ (reference sequence). This CDR3 spans 15 amino acids.

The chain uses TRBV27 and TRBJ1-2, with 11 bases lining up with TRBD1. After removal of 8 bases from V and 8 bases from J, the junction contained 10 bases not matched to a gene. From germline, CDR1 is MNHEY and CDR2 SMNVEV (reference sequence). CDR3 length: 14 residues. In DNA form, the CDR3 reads TGTGCCAGCGGCTTTGGACAGGGGGCTGGCGGCTACACCTTC. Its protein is CASGFGQGAGGYTF.

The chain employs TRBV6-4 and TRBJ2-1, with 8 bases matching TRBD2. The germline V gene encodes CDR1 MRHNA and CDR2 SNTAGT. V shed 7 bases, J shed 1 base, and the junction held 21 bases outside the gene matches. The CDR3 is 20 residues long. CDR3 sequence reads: CASTQTGTRAYLRSYNEQFF. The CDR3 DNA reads TGTGCCAGCACTCAAACCGGGACTAGAGCGTACCTCAGGTCCTACAATGAGCAGTTCTTC.

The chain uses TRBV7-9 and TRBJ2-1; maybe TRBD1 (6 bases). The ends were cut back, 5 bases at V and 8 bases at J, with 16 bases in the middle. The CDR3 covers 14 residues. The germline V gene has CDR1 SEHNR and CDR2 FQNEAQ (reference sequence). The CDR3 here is CASSPLKQGYEQFF. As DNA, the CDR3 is TGTGCCAGCAGCCCTCTGAAACAGGGCTATGAGCAGTTCTTC.

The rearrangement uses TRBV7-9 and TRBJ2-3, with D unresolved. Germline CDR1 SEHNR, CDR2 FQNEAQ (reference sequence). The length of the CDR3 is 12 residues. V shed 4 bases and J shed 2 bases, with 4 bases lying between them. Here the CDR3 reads CASSYLTDTQYF. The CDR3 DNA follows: TGTGCCAGCAGCTACCTCACAGATACGCAGTATTTT. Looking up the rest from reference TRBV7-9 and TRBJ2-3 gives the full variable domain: DTGVSQNPRHKITKRGQNVTFRCDPISEHNRLYWYRQTLGQGPEFLTYFQNEAQLEKSRLLSDRFSAERPKGSFSTLEIQRTEQGDSAMYLCASSYLTDTQYFGPGTRLTVL.

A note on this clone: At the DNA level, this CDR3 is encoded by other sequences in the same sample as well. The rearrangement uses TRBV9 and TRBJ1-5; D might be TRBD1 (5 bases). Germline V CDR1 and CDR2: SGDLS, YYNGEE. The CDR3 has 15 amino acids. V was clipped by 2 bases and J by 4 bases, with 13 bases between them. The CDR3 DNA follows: TGTGCCAGCAGCGTTTCCGGGACCAAAAATCAGCCCCAGCATTTT. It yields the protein CASSVSGTKNQPQHF.

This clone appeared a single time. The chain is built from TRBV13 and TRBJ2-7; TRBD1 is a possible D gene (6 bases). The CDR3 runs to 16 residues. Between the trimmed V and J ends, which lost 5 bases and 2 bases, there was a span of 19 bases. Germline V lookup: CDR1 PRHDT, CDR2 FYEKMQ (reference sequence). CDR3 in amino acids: CASSILTGASTYEQYF. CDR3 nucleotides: TGTGCCAGCAGCATCCTGACAGGAGCTAGTACCTACGAGCAGTACTTC.

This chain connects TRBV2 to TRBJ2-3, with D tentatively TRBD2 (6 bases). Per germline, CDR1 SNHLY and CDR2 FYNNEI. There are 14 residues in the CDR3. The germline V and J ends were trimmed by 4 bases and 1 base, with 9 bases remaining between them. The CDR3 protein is CASSGRGRTDTQYF. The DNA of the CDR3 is TGTGCCAGCAGTGGGCGGGGCCGCACAGATACGCAGTATTTT. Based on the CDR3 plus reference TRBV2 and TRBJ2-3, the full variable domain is EPEVTQTPSHQVTQMGQEVILRCVPISNHLYFYWYRQILGQKVEFLVSFYNNEISEKSEIFDDQFSVERPDGSNFTLKIRSTKLEDSAMYFCASSGRGRTDTQYFGPGTRLTVL.

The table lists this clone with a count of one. CDR3 protein: CASSSGWNTEAFF. CDR3 in DNA: TGTGCCAGCAGTTCAGGGTGGAACACTGAAGCTTTCTTT. The chain carries TRBV6-5 and TRBJ1-1, with a tentative D call TRBD1 (5 bases). This CDR3 region has 13 residues. The V end was cut by 4 bases, the J end by 1 base, with 7 bases between. From germline, CDR1 is MNHEY and CDR2 SVGAGI.

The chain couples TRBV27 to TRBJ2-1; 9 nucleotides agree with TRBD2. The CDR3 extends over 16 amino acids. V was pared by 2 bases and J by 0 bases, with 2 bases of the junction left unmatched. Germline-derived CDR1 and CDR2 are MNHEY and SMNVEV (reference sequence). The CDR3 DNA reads TGTGCCAGCAGTTTAGGGGGACTAGCCTCCTACAATGAGCAGTTCTTC. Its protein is CASSLGGLASYNEQFF.

The CDR3 DNA follows: TGTGCCAGCAGCCCCTGGAGGGGCTACAATGAGCAGTTCTTC. Translation gives CASSPWRGYNEQFF. V usage is TRBV7-2 and J usage is TRBJ2-1; tentatively, D is TRBD2 (6 bases). Trimming stripped 5 bases from V and 3 bases from J, with 11 bases between. Germline values: CDR1 SGHTA, CDR2 FQGNSA. The CDR3 is 14 residues long.

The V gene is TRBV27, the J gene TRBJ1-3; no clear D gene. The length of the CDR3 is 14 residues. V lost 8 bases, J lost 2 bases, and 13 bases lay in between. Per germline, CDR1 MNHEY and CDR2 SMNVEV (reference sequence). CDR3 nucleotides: TGTGCCAGCGGACCCGGCGCCACTGGAAACACCATATATTTT. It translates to CASGPGATGNTIYF.

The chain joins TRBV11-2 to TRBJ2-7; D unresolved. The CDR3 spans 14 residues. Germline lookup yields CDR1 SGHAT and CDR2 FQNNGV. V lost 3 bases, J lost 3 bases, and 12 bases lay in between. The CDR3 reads CASSFGGRNYEQYF. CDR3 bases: TGTGCCAGCAGCTTCGGCGGTCGTAACTACGAGCAGTACTTC. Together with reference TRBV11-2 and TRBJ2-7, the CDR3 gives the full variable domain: EAGVAQSPRYKIIEKRQSVAFWCNPISGHATLYWYQQILGQGPKLLIQFQNNGVVDDSQLPKDRFSAERLKGVDSTLKIQPAKLEDSAVYLCASSFGGRNYEQYFGPGTRLTVT.

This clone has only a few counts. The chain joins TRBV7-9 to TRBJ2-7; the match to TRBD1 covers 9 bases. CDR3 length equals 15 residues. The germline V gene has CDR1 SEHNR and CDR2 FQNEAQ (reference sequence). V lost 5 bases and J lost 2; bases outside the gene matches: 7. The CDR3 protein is CASSPGTGLAYEQYF. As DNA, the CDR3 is TGTGCCAGCAGCCCCGGGACAGGGTTGGCCTACGAGCAGTACTTC. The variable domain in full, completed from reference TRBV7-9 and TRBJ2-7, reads DTGVSQNPRHKITKRGQNVTFRCDPISEHNRLYWYRQTLGQGPEFLTYFQNEAQLEKSRLLSDRFSAERPKGSFSTLEIQRTEQGDSAMYLCASSPGTGLAYEQYFGPGTRLTVT.

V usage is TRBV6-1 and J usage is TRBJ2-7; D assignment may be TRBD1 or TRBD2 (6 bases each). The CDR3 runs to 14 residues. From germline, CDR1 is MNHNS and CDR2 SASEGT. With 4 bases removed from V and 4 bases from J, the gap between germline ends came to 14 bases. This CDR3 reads CASSVGGKGYEQYF. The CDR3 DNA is TGTGCCAGCAGTGTAGGGGGGAAAGGGTACGAGCAGTACTTC.

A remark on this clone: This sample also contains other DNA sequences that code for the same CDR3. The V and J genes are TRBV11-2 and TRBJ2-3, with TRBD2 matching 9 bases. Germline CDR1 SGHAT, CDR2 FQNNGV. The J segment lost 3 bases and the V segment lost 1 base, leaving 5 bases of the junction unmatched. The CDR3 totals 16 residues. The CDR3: CASSLVWREGTDTQYF. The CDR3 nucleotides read TGTGCCAGCAGCTTAGTATGGCGGGAGGGAACAGATACGCAGTATTTT.

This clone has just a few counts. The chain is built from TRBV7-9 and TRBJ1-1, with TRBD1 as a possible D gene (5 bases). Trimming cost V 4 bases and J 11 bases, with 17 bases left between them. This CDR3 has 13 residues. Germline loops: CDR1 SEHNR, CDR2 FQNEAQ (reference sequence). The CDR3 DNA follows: TGTGCCAGCAGCTCAGGCTTTAGGGGAGTTGCTTTCTTT. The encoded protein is CASSSGFRGVAFF. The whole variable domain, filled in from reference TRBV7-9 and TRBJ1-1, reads DTGVSQNPRHKITKRGQNVTFRCDPISEHNRLYWYRQTLGQGPEFLTYFQNEAQLEKSRLLSDRFSAERPKGSFSTLEIQRTEQGDSAMYLCASSSGFRGVAFFGQGTRLTVV.

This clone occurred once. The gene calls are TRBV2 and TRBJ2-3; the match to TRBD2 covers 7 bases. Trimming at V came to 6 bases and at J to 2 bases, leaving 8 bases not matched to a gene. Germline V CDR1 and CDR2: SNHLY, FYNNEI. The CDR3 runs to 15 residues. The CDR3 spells CASREGTTVTDTQYF. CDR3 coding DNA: TGTGCCAGCAGGGAGGGGACTACCGTCACAGATACGCAGTATTTT. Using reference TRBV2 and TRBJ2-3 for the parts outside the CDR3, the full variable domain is EPEVTQTPSHQVTQMGQEVILRCVPISNHLYFYWYRQILGQKVEFLVSFYNNEISEKSEIFDDQFSVERPDGSNFTLKIRSTKLEDSAMYFCASREGTTVTDTQYFGPGTRLTVL.

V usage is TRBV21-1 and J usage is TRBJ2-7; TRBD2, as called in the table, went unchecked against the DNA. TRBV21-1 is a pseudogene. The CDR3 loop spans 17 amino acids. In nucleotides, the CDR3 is TGTGCCAGCAGCGCGACGCCCGACAGAGAGCGGAGGGAGGAGCAGTACTTC. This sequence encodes CASSATPDRERREEQYF.

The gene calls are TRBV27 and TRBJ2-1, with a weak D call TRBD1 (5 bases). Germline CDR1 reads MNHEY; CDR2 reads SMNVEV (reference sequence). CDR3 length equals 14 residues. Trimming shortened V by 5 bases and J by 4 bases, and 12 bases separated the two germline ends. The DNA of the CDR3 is TGTGCCAGCAGTGGCGACAGAGATTACAATGAGCAGTTCTTC. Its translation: CASSGDRDYNEQFF.

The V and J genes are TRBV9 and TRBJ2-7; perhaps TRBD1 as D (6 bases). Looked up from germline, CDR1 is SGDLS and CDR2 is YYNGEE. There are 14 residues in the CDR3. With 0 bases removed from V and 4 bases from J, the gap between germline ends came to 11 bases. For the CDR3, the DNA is TGTGCCAGCAGCGTAGACAGGGTCGGTTACGAGCAGTACTTC. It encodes CASSVDRVGYEQYF.

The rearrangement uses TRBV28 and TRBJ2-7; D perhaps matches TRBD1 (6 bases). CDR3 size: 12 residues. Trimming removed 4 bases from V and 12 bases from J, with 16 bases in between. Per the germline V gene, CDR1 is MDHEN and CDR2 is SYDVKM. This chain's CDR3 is CASSSGTLGAYF. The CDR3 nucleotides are TGTGCCAGCAGTTCCGGGACATTAGGCGCGTACTTC.

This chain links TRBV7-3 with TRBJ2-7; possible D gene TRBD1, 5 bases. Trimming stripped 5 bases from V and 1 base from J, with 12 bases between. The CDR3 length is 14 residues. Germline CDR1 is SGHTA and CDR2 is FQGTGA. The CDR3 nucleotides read TGTGCCAGCAGCCCGTACGACAGTTCCTACGAGCAGTACTTC. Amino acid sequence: CASSPYDSSYEQYF.

The CDR3 is CASSYPTLEETQYF. In nucleotides, the CDR3 is TGTGCCAGCAGTTATCCGACTTTGGAAGAGACCCAGTACTTC. The chain joins TRBV7-9 to TRBJ2-5; D call uncertain. Trimming cost V 6 bases and J 3 bases, with 14 bases left between them. The V gene's germline CDR1 is SEHNR and CDR2 FQNEAQ (reference sequence). The CDR3 sequence is 14 residues long.